Reported below is one T cell receptor beta chain. Antigen: not known. This sample was included in a study of cytomegalovirus exposure and HLA in healthy donors. Whole-study results and caveats: Evidence from a later analysis indicated that most CMV-associated TCR beta chains looked HLA-restricted.

Use of 60 Vbeta and 13 Jbeta primers characterized the PCR. The protocol was immunoSEQ multiplex PCR, while the TCRdb copy is restricted to in-frame clones and leaves out a portion. This sample carries about 150,000 clones, 80% of them seen once, and the ten largest clones take about an eighth. The source material was PBMCs. This clonotype originated in a woman aged 35 to 49 in good health and CMV-seronegative.

CDR3 sequence: CASSPERAPYEQYF. As DNA, the CDR3 is TGTGCCAGCAGCCCAGAGCGGGCCCCCTACGAGCAGTACTTC. This sequence joins TRBV7-6 and TRBJ2-7, with a weak D call TRBD2 (6 bases). CDR3 length: 14 amino acids. V was cut by 5 bases and J by 2 bases, with 13 bases left in between. Germline loops: CDR1 SGHVS, CDR2 FNYEAQ.